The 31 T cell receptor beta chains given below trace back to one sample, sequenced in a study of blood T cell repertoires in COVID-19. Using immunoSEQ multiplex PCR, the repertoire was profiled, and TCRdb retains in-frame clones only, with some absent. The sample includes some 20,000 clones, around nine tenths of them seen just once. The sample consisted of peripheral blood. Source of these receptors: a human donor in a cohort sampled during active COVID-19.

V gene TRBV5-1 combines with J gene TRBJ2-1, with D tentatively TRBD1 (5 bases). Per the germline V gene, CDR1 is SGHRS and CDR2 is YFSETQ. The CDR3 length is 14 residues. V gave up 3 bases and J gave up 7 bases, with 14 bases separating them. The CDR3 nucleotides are TGCGCCAGCAGCTGGGGCGACCCGAGTAATGAGCAGTTCTTC. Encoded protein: CASSWGDPSNEQFF.

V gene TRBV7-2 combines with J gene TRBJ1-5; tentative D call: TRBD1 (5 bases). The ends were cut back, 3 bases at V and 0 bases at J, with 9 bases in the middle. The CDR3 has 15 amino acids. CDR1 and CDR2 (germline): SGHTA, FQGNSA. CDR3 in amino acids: CASSLAGGSNQPQHF. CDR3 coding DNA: TGTGCCAGCAGCTTGGCGGGGGGTAGCAATCAGCCCCAGCATTTT.

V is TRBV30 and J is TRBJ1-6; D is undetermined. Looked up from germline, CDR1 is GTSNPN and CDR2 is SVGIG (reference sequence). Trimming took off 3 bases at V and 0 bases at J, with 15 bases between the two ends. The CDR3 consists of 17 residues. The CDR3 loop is CAWRDTGFSSYNSPLHF. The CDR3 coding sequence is TGTGCCTGGAGGGATACGGGATTTAGCTCCTATAATTCACCCCTCCACTTT.

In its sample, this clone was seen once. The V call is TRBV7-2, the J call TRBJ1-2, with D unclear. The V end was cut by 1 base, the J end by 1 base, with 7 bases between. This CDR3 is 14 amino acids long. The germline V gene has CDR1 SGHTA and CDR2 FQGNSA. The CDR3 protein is CASSLGQINYGYTF. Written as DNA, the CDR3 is TGTGCCAGCAGCTTAGGCCAGATTAACTATGGCTACACCTTC.

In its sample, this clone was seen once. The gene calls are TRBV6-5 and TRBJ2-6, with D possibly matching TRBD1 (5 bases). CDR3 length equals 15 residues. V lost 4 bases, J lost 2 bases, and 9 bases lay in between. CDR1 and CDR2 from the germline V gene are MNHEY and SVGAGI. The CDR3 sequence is CASSSRVTGANVLTF. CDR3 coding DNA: TGTGCCAGCAGTTCCAGGGTAACTGGGGCCAACGTCCTGACTTTC.

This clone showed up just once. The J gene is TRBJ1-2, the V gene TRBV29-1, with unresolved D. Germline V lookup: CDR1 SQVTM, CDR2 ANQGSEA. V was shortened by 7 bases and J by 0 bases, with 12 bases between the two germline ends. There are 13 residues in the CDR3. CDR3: CSDLSDTNYGYTF. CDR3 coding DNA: TGCAGCGACCTCTCAGACACTAACTATGGCTACACCTTC.

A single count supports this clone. The CDR3 loop is CSVERRGETQYF. In DNA form, the CDR3 reads TGCAGCGTTGAGCGGAGAGGGGAGACCCAGTACTTC. The chain employs TRBV29-1 and TRBJ2-5; D is possibly TRBD2 (5 bases). The CDR3 length is 12 residues. V lost 3 bases to trimming and J lost 5 bases, with 10 bases between them. Germline CDR1 reads SQVTM; CDR2 reads ANQGSEA.

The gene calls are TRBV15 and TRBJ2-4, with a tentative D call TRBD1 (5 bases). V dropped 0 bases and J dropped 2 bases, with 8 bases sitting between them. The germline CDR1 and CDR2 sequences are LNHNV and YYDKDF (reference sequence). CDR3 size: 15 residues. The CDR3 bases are TGTGCCACCAGCAGAGATGGACAATCCAAAAACATTCAGTACTTC. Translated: CATSRDGQSKNIQYF.

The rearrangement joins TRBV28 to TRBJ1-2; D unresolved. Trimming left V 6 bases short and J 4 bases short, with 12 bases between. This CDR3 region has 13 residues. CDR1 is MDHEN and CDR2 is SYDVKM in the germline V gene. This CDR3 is CASRPGGRYGYTF. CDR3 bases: TGTGCCAGCAGACCAGGAGGACGCTATGGCTACACCTTC.

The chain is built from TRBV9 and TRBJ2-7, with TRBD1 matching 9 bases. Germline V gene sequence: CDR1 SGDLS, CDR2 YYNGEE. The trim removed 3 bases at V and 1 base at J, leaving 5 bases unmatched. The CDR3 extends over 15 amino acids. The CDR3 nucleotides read TGTGCCAGCAGCGCCGCCGGGACAGGGTCCTACGAGCAGTACTTC. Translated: CASSAAGTGSYEQYF.

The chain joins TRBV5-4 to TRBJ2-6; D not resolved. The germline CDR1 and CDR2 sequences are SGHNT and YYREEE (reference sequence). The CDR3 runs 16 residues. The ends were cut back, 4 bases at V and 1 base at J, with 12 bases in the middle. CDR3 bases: TGTGCCAGCAGCCCTTCTAGACCTTCTGGGGCCAACGTCCTGACTTTC. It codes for CASSPSRPSGANVLTF.

CDR3 sequence (DNA): TGTGCCAGCTCCTCTCCGCCCGAGATCTACGAGCAGTACTTC. This encodes CASSSPPEIYEQYF. V is TRBV2 and J is TRBJ2-7; D unresolved. This CDR3 spans 14 amino acids. With 8 bases removed from V and 3 bases from J, the gap between germline ends came to 17 bases. Germline CDR1 SNHLY, CDR2 FYNNEI.

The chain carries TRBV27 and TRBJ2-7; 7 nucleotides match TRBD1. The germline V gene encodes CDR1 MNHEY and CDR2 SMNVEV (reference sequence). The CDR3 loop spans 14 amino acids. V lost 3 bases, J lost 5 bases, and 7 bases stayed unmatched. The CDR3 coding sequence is TGTGCCAGCAGTTTTGAGGGGGCGAGCGACGAGCAGTACTTC. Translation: CASSFEGASDEQYF.

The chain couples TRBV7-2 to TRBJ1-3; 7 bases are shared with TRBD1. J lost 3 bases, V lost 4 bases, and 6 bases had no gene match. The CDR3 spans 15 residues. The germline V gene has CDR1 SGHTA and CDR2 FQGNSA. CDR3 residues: CASSSRQGFGNTIYF. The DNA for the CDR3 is TGTGCCAGCAGCTCCCGACAGGGTTTTGGAAACACCATATATTTT.

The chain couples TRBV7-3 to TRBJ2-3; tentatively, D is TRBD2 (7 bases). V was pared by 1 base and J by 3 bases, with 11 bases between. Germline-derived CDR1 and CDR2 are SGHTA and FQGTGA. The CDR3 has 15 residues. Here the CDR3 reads CASSLIAGATDTQYF. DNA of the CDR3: TGTGCCAGCAGCTTAATTGCGGGGGCAACAGATACGCAGTATTTT.

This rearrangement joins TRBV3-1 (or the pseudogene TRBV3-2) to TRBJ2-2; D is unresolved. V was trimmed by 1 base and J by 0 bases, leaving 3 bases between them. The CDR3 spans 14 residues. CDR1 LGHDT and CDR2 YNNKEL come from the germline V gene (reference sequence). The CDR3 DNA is TGTGCCAGCAGCCAAGCGGCGAACACCGGGGAGCTGTTTTTT. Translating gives CASSQAANTGELFF.

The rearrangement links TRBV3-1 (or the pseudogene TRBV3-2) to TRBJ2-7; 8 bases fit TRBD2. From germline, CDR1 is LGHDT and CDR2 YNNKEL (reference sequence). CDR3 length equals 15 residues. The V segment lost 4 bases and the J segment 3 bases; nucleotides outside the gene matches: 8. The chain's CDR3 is CASSPLNSGIYEQYF. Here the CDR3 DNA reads TGTGCCAGCAGCCCCCTTAATAGCGGGATCTACGAGCAGTACTTC.

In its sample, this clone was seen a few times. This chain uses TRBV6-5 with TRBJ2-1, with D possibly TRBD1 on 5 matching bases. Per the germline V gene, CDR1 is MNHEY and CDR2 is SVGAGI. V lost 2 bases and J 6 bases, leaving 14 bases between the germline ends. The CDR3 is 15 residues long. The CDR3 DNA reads TGTGCCAGCAGTTACGCACAGCTGACAGCCAATGAGCAGTTCTTC. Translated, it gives CASSYAQLTANEQFF.

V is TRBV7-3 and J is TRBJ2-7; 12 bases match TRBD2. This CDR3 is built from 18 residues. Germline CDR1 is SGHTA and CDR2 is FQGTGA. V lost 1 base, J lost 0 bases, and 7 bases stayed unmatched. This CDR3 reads CASSLNTSGRPSSYEQYF. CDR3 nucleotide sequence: TGTGCCAGCAGCTTAAACACTAGCGGGAGGCCGAGCTCCTACGAGCAGTACTTC.

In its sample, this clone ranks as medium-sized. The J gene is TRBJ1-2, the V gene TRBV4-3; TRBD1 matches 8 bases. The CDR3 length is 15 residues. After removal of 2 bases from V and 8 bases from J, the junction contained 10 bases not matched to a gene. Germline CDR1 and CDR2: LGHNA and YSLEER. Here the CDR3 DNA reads TGCGCCAGCAGCCAATGGCTACAGGGGGAATACGGCTACACCTTC. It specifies CASSQWLQGEYGYTF.

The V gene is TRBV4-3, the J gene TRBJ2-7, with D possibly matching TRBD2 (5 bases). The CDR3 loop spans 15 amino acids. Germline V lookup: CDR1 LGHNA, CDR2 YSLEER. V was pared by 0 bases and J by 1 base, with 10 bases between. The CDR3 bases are TGCGCCAGCAGCCAAGATCACCAGCGGTCCTACGAGCAGTACTTC. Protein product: CASSQDHQRSYEQYF.

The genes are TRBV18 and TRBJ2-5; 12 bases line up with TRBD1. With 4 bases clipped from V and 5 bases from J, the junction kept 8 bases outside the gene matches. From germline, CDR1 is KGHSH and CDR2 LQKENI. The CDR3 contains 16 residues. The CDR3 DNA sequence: TGTGCCAGCTCACAAATGGGACAGGGGGCGTTGGAGACCCAGTACTTC. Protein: CASSQMGQGALETQYF.

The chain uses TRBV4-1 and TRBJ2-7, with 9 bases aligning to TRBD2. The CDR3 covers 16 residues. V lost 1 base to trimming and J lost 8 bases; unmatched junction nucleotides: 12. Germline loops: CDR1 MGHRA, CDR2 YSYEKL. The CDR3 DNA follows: TGCGCCAGCAGCCAAGCCCCAGTGGCGGGAGGGCCGCAGCAGTACTTC. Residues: CASSQAPVAGGPQQYF.

The CDR3 region is CASETGGGQPQHF. Here the CDR3 DNA reads TGTGCCAGTGAGACAGGTGGCGGCCAGCCCCAGCATTTT. The rearrangement uses TRBV19 and TRBJ1-5, with D tentatively TRBD1 (6 bases). The germline V gene encodes CDR1 LNHDA and CDR2 SQIVND (reference sequence). Trimming pared 8 bases from V and 7 bases from J, leaving 15 bases between. The length of the CDR3 is 13 residues.

The CDR3 is CASSPNRGSTDTQYF. Written as DNA, the CDR3 is TGTGCCAGCTCACCAAACCGGGGAAGCACAGATACGCAGTATTTT. The chain recombines TRBV18 with TRBJ2-3; D is perhaps TRBD2 (5 bases). The V gene's germline CDR1 is KGHSH and CDR2 LQKENI. Trimming shortened V by 2 bases and J by 0 bases, and 9 bases separated the two germline ends. This CDR3 has 15 residues.

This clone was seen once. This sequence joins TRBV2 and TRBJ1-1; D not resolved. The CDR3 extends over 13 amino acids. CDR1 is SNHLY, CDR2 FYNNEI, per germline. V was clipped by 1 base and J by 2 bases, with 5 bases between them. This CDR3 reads CASSEGTNTEAFF. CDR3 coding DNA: TGTGCCAGCAGTGAAGGCACTAACACTGAAGCTTTCTTT.

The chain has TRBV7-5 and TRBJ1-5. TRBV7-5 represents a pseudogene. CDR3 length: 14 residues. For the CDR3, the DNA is TGTGCCAGAAGCCTGCTTGGGGGGGATCAGCCCCAGCATTTT. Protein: CARSLLGGDQPQHF.

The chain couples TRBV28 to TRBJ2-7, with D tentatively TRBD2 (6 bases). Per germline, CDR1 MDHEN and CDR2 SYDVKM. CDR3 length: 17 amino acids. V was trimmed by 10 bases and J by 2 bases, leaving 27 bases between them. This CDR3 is CATRGTLWGSATYEQYF. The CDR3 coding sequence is TGTGCCACCCGCGGGACTCTCTGGGGAAGCGCCACCTACGAGCAGTACTTC.

This CDR3 reads CASRYVGRGQAFF. CDR3 coding DNA: TGTGCAAGTCGCTACGTGGGCAGGGGGCAAGCTTTCTTT. The genes are TRBV12-2 and TRBJ1-1; the table gives TRBD1 as D, unverified against the DNA. TRBV12-2 is a listed pseudogene. The CDR3 runs to 13 residues.

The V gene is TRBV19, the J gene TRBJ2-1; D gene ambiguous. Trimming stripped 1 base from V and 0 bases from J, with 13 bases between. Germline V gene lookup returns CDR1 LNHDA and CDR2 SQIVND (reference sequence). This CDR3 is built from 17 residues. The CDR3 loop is CASSIGPPRSSYNEQFF. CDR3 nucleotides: TGTGCCAGTAGTATAGGCCCCCCCAGAAGCTCCTACAATGAGCAGTTCTTC.

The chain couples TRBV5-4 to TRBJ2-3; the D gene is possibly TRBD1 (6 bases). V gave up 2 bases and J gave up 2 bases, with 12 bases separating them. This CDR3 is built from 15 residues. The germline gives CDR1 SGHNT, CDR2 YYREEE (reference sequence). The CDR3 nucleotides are TGTGCCAGCAGCTTTAGGCAGGGGATCACAGATACGCAGTATTTT. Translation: CASSFRQGITDTQYF.